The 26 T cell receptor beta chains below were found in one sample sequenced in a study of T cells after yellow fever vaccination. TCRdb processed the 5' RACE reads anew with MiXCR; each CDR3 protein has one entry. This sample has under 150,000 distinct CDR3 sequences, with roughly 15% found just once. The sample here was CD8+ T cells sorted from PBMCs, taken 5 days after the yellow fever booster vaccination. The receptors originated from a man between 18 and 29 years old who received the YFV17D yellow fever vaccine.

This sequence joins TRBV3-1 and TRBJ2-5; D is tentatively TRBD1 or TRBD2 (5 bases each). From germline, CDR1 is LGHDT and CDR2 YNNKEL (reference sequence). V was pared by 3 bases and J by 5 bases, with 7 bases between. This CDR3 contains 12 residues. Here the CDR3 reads CASSQGRETQYF. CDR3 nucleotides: TGTGCCAGCAGCCAGGGACGGGAGACCCAGTACTTC.

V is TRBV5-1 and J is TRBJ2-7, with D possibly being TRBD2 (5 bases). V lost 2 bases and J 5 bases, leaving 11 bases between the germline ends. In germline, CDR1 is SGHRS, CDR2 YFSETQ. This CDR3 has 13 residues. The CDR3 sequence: CASSFRGTDEQYF. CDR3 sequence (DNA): TGCGCCAGCAGCTTCCGGGGAACGGACGAGCAGTACTTC.

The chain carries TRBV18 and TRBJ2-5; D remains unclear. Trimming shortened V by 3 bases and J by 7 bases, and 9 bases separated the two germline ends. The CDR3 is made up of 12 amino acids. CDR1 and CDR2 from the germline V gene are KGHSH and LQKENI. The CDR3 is CASSPPFGTQYF. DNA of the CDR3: TGTGCCAGCTCACCCCCTTTTGGGACCCAGTACTTC.

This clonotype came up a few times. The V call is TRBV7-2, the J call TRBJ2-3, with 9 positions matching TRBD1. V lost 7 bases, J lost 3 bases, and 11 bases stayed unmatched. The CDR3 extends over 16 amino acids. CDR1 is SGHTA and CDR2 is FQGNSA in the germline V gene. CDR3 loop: CASTYPGGQGTDTQYF. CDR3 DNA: TGTGCCAGCACCTACCCGGGGGGACAGGGAACAGATACGCAGTATTTT.

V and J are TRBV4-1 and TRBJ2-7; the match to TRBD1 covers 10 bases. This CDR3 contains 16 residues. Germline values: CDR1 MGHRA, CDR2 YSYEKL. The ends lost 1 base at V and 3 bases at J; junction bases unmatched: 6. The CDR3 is CASSQVYGTGDYEQYF. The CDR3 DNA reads TGCGCCAGCAGCCAAGTCTACGGGACAGGGGACTACGAGCAGTACTTC.

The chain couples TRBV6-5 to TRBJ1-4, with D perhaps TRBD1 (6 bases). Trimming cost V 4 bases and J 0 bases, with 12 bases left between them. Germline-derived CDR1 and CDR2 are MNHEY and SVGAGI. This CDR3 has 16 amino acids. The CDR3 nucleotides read TGTGCCAGCAGTTTCGGACAGTTTGCAACTAATGAAAAACTGTTTTTT. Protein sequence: CASSFGQFATNEKLFF.

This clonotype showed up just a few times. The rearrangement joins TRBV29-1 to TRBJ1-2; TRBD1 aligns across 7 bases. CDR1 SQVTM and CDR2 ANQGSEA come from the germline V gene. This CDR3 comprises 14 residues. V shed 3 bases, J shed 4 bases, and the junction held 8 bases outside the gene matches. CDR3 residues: CSVDVAGGTYGYTF. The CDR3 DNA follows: TGCAGCGTTGATGTGGCAGGGGGTACCTATGGCTACACCTTC.

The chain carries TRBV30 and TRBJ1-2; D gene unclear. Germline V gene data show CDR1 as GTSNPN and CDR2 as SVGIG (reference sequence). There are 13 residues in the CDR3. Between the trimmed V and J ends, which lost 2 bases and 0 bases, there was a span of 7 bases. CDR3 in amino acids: CAWSMNPNYGYTF. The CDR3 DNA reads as TGTGCCTGGAGTATGAACCCTAACTATGGCTACACCTTC.

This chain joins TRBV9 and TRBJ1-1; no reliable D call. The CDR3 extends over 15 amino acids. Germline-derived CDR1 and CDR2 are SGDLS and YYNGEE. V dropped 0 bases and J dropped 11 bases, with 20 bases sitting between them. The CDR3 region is CASSVAGVPPSGAFF. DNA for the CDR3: TGTGCCAGCAGCGTAGCCGGGGTTCCCCCCTCCGGGGCTTTCTTT. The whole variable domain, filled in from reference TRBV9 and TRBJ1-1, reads DSGVTQTPKHLITATGQRVTLRCSPRSGDLSVYWYQQSLDQGLQFLIQYYNGEERAKGNILERFSAQQFPDLHSELNLSSLELGDSALYFCASSVAGVPPSGAFFGQGTRLTVV.

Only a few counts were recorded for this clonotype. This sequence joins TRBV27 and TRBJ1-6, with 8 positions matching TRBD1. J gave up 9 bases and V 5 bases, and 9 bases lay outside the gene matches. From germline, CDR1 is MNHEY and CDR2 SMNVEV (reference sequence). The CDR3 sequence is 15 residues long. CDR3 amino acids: CASSPGQASGSPLHF. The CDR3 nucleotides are TGTGCCAGCAGTCCGGGACAGGCTTCCGGTTCACCCCTCCACTTT.

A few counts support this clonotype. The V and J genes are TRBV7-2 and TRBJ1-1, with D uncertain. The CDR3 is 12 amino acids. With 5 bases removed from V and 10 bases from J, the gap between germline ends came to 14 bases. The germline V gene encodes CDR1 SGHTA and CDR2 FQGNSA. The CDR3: CASSLLRTRAFF. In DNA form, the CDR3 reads TGTGCCAGCAGCCTGCTTCGGACTAGAGCTTTCTTT.

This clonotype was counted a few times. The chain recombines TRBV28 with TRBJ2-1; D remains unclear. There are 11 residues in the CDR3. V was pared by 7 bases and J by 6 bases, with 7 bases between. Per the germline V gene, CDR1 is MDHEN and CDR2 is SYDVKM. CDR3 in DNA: TGTGCCAGCATCTCAGCCAATGAGCAGTTCTTC. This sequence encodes CASISANEQFF.

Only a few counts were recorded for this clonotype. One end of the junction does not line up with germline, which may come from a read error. CDR3 region: CASRYSGANVLTF. The CDR3 DNA follows: TGTGCCAGCAGGTACTCTGGGGCCAACGTCCTGACTTTC. This chain uses TRBV6-5 with TRBJ2-6; no definite D call. CDR1 and CDR2 (germline): MNHEY, SVGAGI. This CDR3 spans 13 amino acids.

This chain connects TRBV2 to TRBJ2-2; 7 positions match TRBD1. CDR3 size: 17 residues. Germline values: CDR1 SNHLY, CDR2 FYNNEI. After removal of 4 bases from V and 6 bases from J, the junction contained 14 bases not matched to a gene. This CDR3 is CASSVSIQGIGAGELFF. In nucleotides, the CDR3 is TGTGCCAGCAGTGTATCCATACAGGGGATAGGTGCCGGGGAGCTGTTTTTT.

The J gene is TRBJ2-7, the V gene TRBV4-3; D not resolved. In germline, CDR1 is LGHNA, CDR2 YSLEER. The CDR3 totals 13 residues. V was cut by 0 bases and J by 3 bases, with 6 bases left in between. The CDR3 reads CASSQDLGYEQYV. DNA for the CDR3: TGCGCCAGCAGCCAAGATCTTGGCTACGAGCAGTACGTC.

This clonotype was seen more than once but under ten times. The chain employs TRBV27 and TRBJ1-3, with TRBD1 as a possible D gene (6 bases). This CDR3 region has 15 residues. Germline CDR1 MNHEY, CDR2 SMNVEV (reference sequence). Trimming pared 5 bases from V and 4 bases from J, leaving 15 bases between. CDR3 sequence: CASSALGGLGNTIYF. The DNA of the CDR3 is TGTGCCAGCAGTGCTTTAGGGGGTTTGGGAAACACCATATATTTT.

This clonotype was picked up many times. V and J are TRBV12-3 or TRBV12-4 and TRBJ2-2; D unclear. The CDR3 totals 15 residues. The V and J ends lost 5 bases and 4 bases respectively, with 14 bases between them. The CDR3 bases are TGTGCCAGCAGTCAATCGGTATCTACCACCGGGGAGCTGTTTTTT. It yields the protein CASSQSVSTTGELFF.

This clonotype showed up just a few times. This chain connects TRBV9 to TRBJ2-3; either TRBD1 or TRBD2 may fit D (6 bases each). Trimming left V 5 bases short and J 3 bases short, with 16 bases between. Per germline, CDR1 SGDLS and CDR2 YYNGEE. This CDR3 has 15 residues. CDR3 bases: TGTGCCAGCAGGGACCTAGGGGGGCGAACAGATACGCAGTATTTT. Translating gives CASRDLGGRTDTQYF.

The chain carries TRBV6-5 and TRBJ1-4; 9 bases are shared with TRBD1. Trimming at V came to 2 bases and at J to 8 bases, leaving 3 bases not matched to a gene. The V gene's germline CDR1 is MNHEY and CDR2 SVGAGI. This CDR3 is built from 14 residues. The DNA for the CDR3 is TGTGCCAGCAGTTACGGACAGGGGCGCGAAAAACTGTTTTTT. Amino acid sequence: CASSYGQGREKLFF.

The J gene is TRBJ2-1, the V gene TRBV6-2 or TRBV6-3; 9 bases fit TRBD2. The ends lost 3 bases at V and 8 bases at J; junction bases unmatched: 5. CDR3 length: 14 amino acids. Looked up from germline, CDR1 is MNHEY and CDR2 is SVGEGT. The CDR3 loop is CASSYGGGADEQFF. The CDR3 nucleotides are TGTGCCAGCAGTTATGGCGGGGGGGCCGATGAGCAGTTCTTC.

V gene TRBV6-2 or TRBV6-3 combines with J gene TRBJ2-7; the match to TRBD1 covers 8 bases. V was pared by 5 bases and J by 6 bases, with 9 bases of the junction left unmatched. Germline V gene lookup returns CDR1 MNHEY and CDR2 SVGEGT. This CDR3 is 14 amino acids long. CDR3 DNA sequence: TGTGCCAGCAGTGCAACAGGGGGTGAGACCGAGCAGTACGTC. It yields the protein CASSATGGETEQYV.

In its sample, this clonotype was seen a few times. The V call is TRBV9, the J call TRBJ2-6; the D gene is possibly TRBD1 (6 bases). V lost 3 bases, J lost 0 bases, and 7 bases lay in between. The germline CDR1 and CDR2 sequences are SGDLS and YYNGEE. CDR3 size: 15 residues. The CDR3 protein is CASSARGSGANVLTF. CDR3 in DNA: TGTGCCAGCAGCGCCAGGGGCTCTGGGGCCAACGTCCTGACTTTC.

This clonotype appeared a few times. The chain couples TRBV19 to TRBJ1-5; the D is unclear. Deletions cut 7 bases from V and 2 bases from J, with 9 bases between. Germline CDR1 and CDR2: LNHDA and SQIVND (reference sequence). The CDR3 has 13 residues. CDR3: CASTATRNQPQHF. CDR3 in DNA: TGTGCCAGTACTGCGACACGCAATCAGCCCCAGCATTTT.

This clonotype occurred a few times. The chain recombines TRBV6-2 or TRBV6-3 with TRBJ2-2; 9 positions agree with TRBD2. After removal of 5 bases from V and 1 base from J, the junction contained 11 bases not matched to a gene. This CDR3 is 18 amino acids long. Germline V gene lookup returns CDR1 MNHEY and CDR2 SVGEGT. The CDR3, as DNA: TGTGCCAGCAGTACTGGACTAGCGAACTCTCTGAACACCGGGGAGCTGTTTTTT. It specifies CASSTGLANSLNTGELFF.

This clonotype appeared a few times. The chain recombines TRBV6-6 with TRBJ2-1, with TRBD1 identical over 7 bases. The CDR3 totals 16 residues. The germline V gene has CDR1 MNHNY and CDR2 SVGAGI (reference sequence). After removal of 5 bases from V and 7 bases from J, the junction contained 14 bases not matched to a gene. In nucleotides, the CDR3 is TGTGCCAGCAGTATGAGTAGGGGGCAGGCATGGAATGAGCAGTTCTTC. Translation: CASSMSRGQAWNEQFF.

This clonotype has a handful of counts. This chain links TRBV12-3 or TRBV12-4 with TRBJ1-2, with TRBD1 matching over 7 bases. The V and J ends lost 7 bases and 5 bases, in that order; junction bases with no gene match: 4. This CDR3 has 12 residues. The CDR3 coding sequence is TGTGCCAGCACCCCAGGGGGGTATGGCTACACCTTC. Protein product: CASTPGGYGYTF.